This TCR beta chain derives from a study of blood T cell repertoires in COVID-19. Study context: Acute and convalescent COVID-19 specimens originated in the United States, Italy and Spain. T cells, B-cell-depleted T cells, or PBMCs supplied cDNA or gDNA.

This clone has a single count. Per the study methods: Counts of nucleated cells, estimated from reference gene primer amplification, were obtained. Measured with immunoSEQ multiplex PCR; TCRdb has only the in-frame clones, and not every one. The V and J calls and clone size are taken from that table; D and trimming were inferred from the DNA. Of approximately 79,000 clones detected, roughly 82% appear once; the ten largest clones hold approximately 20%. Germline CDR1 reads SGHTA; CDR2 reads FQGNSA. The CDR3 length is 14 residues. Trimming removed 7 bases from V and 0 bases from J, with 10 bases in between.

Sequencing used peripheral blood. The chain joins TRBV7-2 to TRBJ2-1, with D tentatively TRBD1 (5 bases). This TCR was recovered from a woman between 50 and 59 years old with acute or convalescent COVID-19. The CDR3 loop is CASKGLSSYNEQFF. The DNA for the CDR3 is TGTGCCAGCAAGGGGTTGAGCTCCTACAATGAGCAGTTCTTC.